The count of the clone carrying this TCR beta chain is one. The table came from immunoSEQ multiplex PCR; TCRdb's copy has only in-frame clones and leaves some out. The data contain 50,000 to 70,000 clones, about 88% of them singletons. This sample is drawn from a study of technical replicates of blood from a handful of donors. V dropped 5 bases and J dropped 2 bases, with 15 bases sitting between them. The CDR3 contains 16 residues. Germline loops: CDR1 SGHAT, CDR2 FQNNGV. The chain has TRBV11-2 and TRBJ2-2, with D possibly TRBD1 on 5 matching bases. The sequence derives from a human donor in good health. Some clones in this sample may be carry-over from other donors' samples. Sequencing used PBMCs. The CDR3 bases are TGTGCCAGCAGCCCGAGGAGAGACAGCAACACCGGGGAGCTGTTTTTT. Amino acid sequence: CASSPRRDSNTGELFF.